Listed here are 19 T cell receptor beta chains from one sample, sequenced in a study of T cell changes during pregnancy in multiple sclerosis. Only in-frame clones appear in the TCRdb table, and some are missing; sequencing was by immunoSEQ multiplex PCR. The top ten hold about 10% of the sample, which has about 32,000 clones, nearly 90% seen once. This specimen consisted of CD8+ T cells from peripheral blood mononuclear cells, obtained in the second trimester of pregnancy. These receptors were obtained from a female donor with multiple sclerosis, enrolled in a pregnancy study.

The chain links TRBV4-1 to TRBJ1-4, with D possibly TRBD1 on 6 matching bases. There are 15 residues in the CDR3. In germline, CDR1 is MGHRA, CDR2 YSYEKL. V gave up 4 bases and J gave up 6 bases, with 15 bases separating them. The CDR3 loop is CASSLYNRAHEKLFF. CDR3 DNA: TGCGCCAGCAGCCTCTATAACAGGGCCCATGAAAAACTGTTTTTT.

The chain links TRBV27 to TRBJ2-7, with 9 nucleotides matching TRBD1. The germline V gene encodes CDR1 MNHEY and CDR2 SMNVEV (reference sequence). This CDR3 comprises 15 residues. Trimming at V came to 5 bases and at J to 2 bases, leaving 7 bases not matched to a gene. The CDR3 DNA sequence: TGTGCCAGCAGTCAACCGGGACAGGGAACCTACGAGCAGTACTTC. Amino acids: CASSQPGQGTYEQYF.

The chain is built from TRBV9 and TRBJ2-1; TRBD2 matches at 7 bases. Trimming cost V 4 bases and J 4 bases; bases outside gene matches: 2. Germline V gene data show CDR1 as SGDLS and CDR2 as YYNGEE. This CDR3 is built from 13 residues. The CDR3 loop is CASSSGGYNEQFF. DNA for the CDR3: TGTGCCAGCAGCTCGGGGGGATACAATGAGCAGTTCTTC.

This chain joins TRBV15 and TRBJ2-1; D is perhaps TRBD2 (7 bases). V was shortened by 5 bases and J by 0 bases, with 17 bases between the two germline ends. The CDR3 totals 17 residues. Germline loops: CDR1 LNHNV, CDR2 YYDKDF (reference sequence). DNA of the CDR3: TGTGCCACCAGCCCCCGCGGGGGCCCCAGCTCCTACAATGAGCAGTTCTTC. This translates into CATSPRGGPSSYNEQFF.

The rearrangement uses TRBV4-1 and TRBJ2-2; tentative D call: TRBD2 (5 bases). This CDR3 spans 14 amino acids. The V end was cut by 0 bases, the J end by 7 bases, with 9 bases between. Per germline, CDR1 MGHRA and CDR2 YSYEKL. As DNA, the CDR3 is TGCGCCAGCAGCCAAGAAGGAGGAGGCGGGGAGCTGTTTTTT. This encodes CASSQEGGGGELFF.

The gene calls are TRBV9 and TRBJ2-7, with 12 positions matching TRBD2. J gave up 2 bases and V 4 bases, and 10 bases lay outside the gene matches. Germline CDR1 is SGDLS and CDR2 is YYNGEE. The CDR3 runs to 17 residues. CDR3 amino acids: CASSQGLTSGRAYEQYF. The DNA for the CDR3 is TGTGCCAGCAGCCAGGGGCTGACTAGCGGGAGAGCCTACGAGCAGTACTTC.

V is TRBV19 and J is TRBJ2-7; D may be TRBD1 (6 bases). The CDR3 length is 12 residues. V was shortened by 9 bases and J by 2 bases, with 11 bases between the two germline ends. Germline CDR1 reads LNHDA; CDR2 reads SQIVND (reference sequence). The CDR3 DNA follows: TGTGCCAGCGGGACACCTGCCTACGAGCAGTACTTC. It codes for CASGTPAYEQYF.

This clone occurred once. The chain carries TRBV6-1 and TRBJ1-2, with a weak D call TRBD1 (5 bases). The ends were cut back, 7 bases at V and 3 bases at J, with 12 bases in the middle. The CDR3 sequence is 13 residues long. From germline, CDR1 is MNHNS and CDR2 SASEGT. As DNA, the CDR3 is TGTGCCAGCAACGGCGCAGGGTACTATGGCTACACCTTC. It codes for CASNGAGYYGYTF.

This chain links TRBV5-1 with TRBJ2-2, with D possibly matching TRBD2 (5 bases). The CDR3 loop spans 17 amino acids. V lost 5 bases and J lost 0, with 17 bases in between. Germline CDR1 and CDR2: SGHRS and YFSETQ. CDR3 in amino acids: CASSFPGGSANTGELFF. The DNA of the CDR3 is TGCGCCAGCAGTTTTCCTGGCGGGTCAGCGAACACCGGGGAGCTGTTTTTT.

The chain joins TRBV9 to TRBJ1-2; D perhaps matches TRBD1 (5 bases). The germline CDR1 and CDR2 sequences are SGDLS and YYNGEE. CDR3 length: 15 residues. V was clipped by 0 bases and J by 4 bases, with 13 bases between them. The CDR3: CASSVGSRQIYGYTF. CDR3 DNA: TGTGCCAGCAGCGTAGGGTCGCGACAGATCTATGGCTACACCTTC. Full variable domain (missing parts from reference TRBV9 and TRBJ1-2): DSGVTQTPKHLITATGQRVTLRCSPRSGDLSVYWYQQSLDQGLQFLIQYYNGEERAKGNILERFSAQQFPDLHSELNLSSLELGDSALYFCASSVGSRQIYGYTFGSGTRLTVV.

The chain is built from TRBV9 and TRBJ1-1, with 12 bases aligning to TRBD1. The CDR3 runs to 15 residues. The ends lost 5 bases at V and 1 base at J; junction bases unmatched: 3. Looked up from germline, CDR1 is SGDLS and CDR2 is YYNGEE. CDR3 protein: CASRGTGGQNTEAFF. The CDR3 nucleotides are TGTGCCAGCAGGGGGACAGGGGGCCAGAACACTGAAGCTTTCTTT.

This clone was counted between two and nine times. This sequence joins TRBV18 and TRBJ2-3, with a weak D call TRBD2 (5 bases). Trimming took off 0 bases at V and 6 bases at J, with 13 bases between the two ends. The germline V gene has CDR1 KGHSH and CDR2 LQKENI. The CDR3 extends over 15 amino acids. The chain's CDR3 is CASSPPFGRGDTQYF. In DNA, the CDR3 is TGTGCCAGCTCACCACCGTTCGGCCGCGGGGATACGCAGTATTTT. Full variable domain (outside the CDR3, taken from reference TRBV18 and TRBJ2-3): NAGVMQNPRHLVRRRGQEARLRCSPMKGHSHVYWYRQLPEEGLKFMVYLQKENIIDESGMPKERFSAEFPKEGPSILRIQQVVRGDSAAYFCASSPPFGRGDTQYFGPGTRLTVL.

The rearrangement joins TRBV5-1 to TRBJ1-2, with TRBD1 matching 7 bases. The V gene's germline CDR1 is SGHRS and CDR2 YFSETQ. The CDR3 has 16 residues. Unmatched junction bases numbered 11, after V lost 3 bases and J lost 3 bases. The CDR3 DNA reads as TGCGCCAGCAGCTCCGGACAGGCCTTAAAGGACTATGGCTACACCTTC. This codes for CASSSGQALKDYGYTF.

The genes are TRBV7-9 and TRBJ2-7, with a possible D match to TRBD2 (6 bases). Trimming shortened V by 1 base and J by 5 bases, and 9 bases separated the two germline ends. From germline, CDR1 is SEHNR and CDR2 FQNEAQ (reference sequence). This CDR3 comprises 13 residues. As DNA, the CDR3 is TGTGCCAGCAGCTTAGTGCGGGGCCACGAGCAGTACTTC. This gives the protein CASSLVRGHEQYF.

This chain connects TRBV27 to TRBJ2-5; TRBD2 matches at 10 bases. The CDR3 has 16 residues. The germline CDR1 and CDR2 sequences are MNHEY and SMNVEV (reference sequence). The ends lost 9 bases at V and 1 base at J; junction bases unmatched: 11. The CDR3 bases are TGTGCCAGACCCCCGCGAATAGCGGGGGGCCAAGAGACCCAGTACTTC. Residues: CARPPRIAGGQETQYF.

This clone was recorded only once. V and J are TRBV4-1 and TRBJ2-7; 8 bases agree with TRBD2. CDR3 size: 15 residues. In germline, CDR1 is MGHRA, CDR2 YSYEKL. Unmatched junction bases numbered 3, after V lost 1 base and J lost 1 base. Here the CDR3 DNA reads TGCGCCAGCAGCCAAGCAACTAGCGGATCCTACGAGCAGTACTTC. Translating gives CASSQATSGSYEQYF.

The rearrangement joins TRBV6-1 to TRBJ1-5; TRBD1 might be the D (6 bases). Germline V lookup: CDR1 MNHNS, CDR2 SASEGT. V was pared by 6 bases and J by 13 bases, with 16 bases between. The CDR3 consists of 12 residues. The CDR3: CASSPRGGPQHF. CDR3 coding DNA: TGTGCCAGCAGCCCTAGGGGGGGCCCTCAGCATTTT.

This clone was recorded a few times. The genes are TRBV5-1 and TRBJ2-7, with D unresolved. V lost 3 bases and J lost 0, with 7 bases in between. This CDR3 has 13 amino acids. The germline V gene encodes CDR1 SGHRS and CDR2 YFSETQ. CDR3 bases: TGCGCCAGCAGCTACGACATCTCCTACGAGCAGTACTTC. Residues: CASSYDISYEQYF.

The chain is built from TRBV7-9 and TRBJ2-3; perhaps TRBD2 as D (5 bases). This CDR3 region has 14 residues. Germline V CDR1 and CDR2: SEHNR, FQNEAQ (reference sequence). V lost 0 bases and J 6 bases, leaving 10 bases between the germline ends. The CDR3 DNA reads TGTGCCAGCAGCTTAGCGGGAGTTGCCGATACGCAGTATTTT. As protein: CASSLAGVADTQYF.